This T cell receptor (beta chain) was found in a study of post-analysis software for immune sequencing data. Points from the study as a whole: Controls had lower frequencies than patients of a few TRBV segments, which included TRBV5-6, TRBV5-1 and TRBV20-1.

Germline CDR1 MNHEY, CDR2 SVGAGI. The CDR3 totals 14 residues. V lost 8 bases to trimming and J lost 0 bases, with 14 bases between them. Sequencing libraries made from TCR beta cDNA carried unique molecular identifiers. TCRdb reanalysed the PCR reads using MiXCR and keeps one entry per CDR3 protein. The sample includes approximately 630,000 distinct CDR3 sequences, roughly three fifths seen only once; the top ten take about 10%. In this sample, this clonotype turned up once. Its specificity is unknown. The gene calls are TRBV6-5 and TRBJ2-7; tentatively, D is TRBD1 (5 bases). Sequencing was carried out using blood. This sequence was found in a girl aged 2-10 years with multiple sclerosis. DNA for the CDR3: TGTGCCAGCGGGAAACAGGACCTCTCCTACGAGCAGTACTTC. Amino acids: CASGKQDLSYEQYF.